Reported below is one T cell receptor (beta chain). No antigen is known for it. CDR3 length: 13 residues. Germline V gene data show CDR1 as MGHRA and CDR2 as YSYEKL. V gave up 0 bases and J gave up 4 bases, with 6 bases separating them. TCRdb used MiXCR to reprocess the reads, holding one entry per CDR3 protein. Of about 830,000 distinct CDR3 sequences detected, about 30% appear once; the ten largest clones hold 9.5% to 15%. This record belongs to a study of T cell repertoires in cytomegalovirus infection. This specimen was cultured CD8+ T cells from PBMCs, taken from culture after CMV antigen stimulation. This TCR derives from a human donor in good health (CMV status not recorded). Some clones in this sample may be carry-over from other donors' samples. This chain links TRBV4-1 with TRBJ1-2; D is undetermined. CDR3 bases: TGCGCCAGCAGCCAAGATGAGGGCTATGGCTACACCTTC. Amino acids: CASSQDEGYGYTF.